These 2 T cell receptor beta chains were all obtained from the same sample, sequenced in a study of T-cell reconstitution after alpha-beta-depleted transplantation in children (dated by TCRdb to the mid-2010s). Receptor libraries were prepared by PCR. This sample was sequenced with an Illumina HiSeq 2500. TCR library preparation used molecular barcoding, with unique molecular identifiers applied to normalize quantification of the TCRbeta repertoire. TCRdb applied fastp at Q25 and MiXCR to the public reads, then kept only in-frame beta chains. Rows are combined by CDR3 protein, so each entry shows the most common genes and DNA. This sample holds 600,000 to 700,000 distinct CDR3 sequences; roughly 13% were observed only once. 0.79% of the sample is taken by the ten largest. Explained via the paper, the treatment or condition label denotes: allogeneic hematopoietic cell transplantation with graft depleted of TCRalphabeta T cells and CD19 B cells.

The input for sequencing was PBMCs, taken before TCRalphabeta/CD19-depleted stem cell transplant. The receptor source for this set is a girl aged 2-10 years with congenital amegakaryocytic thrombocytopenia, due to receive a stem cell transplant.

In this sample, this clonotype turned up many times. The chain has TRBV24-1 and TRBJ2-3; D ambiguous. This CDR3 spans 13 amino acids. Germline V gene data show CDR1 as KGHDR and CDR2 as SFDVKD. V was cut by 0 bases and J by 6 bases, with 6 bases left in between. The CDR3 loop reads CATSDLLDDTQYF. The CDR3 region has the DNA TGTGCCACCAGTGATTTGCTTGATGATACGCAGTATTTT.

This clonotype was seen at least ten times. The rearrangement joins TRBV5-1 to TRBJ1-2; D not certain. This CDR3 comprises 13 residues. The germline V gene encodes CDR1 SGHRS and CDR2 YFSETQ. Trimming removed 2 bases from V and 2 bases from J, with 7 bases in between. CDR3 in amino acids: CASSLDGNYGYTF. The CDR3 coding sequence is TGCGCCAGCAGCTTAGACGGGAACTATGGCTACACCTTC.